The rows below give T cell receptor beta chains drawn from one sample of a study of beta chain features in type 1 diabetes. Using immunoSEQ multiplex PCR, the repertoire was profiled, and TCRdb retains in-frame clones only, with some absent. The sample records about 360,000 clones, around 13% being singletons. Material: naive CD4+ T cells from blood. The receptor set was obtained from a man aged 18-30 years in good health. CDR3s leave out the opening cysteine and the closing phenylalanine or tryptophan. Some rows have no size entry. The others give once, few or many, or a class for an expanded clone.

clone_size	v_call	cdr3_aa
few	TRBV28	ASRPVARDTQY
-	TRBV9	ASSAQTGTSFRYSYNEQF
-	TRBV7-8	ASSFQSGTGDEQY
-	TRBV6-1	ASRLTWGLNTEAF
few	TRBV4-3	ASSQESGENIQY
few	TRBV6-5	ASRKIRDTNEQF
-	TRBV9	ASSVGGQGHQPQH
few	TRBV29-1	SVEYISEAF
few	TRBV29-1	SVFLSFNYGYT
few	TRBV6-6	ASSDLGTGGNTIY
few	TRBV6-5	ASSYSWPSTDTQY
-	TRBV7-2	ASSSRGDWRINIQY
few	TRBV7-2	ASSKGRGGNIQY
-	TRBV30	AWSAGQGVQPQH
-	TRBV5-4	ASSLLSGGAAYEQY
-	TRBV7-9	ASSFTVGTSPYNEQF
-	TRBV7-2	ASSPLAGGLYEQF
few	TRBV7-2	ASSLGTIPEGQY
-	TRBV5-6	ASSAGSPSSYEQY
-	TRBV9	ASRIGVSGANVLT
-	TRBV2	ASGGLGNQPQH
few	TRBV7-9	ASSGQGGGLTEAF
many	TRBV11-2	ASSLWQETQY
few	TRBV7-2	ASSLVGGGEGIQY
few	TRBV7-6	ASSLLQPGWGYT
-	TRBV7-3	ASSVTGGAEQF
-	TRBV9	ASSARDRNTGELF
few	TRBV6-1	ASSAGQGGSPLH
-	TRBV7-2	ASSPNLFTDTQY
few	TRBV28	ASCRDSYNEQF
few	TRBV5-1	ASTPGTSGGWNEQF
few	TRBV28	AGRTGINQPQH
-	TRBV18	ASSPSTRASTDTQY
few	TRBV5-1	ASSFTRGLPRRYNEQF
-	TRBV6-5	ASIPGQGAYGYT
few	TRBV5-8	ASSFQLRPGELF
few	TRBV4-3	ASSLSRDSYEQY
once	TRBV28	ASTSGTGGAEAF
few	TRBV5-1	ASSSRTSGRYEQY
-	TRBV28	ASSYRNEQY
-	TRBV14	ASSKRPGTEAF
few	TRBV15	ATISSGTDTQY
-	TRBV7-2	ASSIQGITGELF
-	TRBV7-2	ASSLVTGQNGYGYT
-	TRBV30	AWSAGVGTEAF
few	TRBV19	ASSGQLNTEAF
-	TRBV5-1	ASSLPGVSYEQY